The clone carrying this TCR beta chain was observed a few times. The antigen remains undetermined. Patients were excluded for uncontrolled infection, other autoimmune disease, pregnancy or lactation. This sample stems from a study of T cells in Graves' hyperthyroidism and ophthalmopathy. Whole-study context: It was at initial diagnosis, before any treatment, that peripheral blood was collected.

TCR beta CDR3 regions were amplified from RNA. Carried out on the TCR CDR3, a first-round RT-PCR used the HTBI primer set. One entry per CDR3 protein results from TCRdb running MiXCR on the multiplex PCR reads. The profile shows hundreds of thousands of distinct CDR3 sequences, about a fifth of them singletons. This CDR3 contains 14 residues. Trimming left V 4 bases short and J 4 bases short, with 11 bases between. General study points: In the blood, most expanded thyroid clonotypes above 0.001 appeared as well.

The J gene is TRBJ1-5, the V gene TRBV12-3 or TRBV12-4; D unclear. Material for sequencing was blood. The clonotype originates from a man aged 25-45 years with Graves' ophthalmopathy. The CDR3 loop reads CASSSSTQNQPQHF. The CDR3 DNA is TGTGCCAGCAGTTCATCCACACAAAATCAGCCCCAGCATTTT.